This T cell receptor (beta chain) was captured by sequencing in a study of T-cell memory formation after mild COVID-19. Findings and limits, study-wide: A second wave expanding day 15 to 37 was CD4+-biased; contracting clones were balanced. For second-wave clones that peaked at day 37, SARS-CoV-2 specificity went unverified.

A single record per CDR3 protein comes from TCRdb applying MiXCR to the 5' RACE reads. Among some 440,000 distinct CDR3 sequences listed, roughly 25% were seen once. Of note for this clonotype: Its antigen remains unidentified.

The CDR3 has 15 amino acids. V lost 1 base and J lost 5; bases outside the gene matches: 7. Germline loops: CDR1 SGHTA, CDR2 FQGNSA. The chain links TRBV7-2 to TRBJ2-5; TRBD2 matches at 7 bases. This TCR was sampled from an adult woman who had mild COVID-19 (a few samples of this study predate the infection). Cell type and time point are not known. Sequencing was done on a sample of PBMCs or a T cell subset sorted from them (not recorded which). CDR3 in amino acids: CASSLGRGVAETQYF. The CDR3 DNA is TGTGCCAGCAGCTTAGGTCGGGGGGTTGCGGAGACCCAGTACTTC.